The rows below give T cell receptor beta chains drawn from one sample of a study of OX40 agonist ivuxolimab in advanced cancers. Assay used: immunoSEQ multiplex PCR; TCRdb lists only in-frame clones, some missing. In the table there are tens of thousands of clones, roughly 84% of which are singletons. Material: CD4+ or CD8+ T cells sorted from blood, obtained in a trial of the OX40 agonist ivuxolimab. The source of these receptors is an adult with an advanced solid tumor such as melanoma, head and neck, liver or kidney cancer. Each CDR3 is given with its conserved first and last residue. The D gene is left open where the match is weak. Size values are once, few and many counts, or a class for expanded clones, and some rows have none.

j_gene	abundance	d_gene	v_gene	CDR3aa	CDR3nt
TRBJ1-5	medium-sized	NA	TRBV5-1	CASSPAGGHQPQHF	TGCGCCAGCAGCCCCGCTGGGGGGCATCAGCCCCAGCATTTT
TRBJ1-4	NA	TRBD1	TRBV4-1	CASSQGDSNEKLFF	TGCGCCAGCAGCCAAGGGGACAGTAATGAAAAACTGTTTTTT
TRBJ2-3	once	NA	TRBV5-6	CASSSGFPGTDTQYF	TGTGCCAGCAGCTCAGGTTTCCCGGGCACAGATACGCAGTATTTT
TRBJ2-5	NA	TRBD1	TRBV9	CASSRDRGAETQYF	TGTGCCAGCAGCAGAGACAGGGGGGCAGAGACCCAGTACTTC
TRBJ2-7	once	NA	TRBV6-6	CASSQTYEQYF	TGTGCCAGCAGTCAAACCTACGAGCAGTACTTC
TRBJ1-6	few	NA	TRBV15	CATSRGGSSYNSPLHF	TGTGCCACCAGCAGAGGGGGGAGCTCCTATAATTCACCCCTCCACTTT
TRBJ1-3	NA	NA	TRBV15	CATSREVRESSGNTIYF	TGTGCCACCAGCAGAGAAGTCAGGGAAAGCTCTGGAAACACCATATATTTT
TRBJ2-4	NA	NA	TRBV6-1	CASSEGGVLNIQYF	TGTGCCAGCAGTGAAGGAGGGGTGTTAAACATTCAGTACTTC
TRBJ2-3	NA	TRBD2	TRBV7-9	CASSFGTSADTDTQYF	TGTGCCAGCAGCTTCGGGACTAGCGCCGACACAGATACGCAGTATTTT
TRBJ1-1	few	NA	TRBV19	CASTPRGQLNTEAFF	TGTGCCAGTACCCCCAGAGGACAGTTGAACACTGAAGCTTTCTTT
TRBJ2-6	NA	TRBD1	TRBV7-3	CASSQTGGYSGANVLTF	TGTGCCAGCAGCCAGACAGGGGGATACTCTGGGGCCAACGTCCTGACTTTC
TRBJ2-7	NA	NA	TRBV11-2	CASRAQVEQYF	TGTGCCAGCAGGGCGCAGGTCGAGCAGTACTTC
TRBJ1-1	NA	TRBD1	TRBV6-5	CASRDRGIGEAFF	TGTGCCAGTCGGGACAGGGGGATAGGGGAAGCTTTCTTT
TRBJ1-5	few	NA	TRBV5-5	CASSLGVGNQPQHF	TGTGCCAGCAGCTTGGGGGTGGGCAATCAGCCCCAGCATTTT
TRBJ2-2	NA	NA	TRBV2	CASSEAGELFF	TGTGCCAGCAGTGAAGCGGGCGAGCTGTTTTTT
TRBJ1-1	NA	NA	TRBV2	CASSDQGPRAFF	TGTGCCAGCAGTGATCAAGGACCTAGGGCTTTCTTT
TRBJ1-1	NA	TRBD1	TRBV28	CASSPPYRTGVPNTEAFF	TGTGCCAGCAGTCCCCCTTATCGGACAGGCGTCCCGAACACTGAAGCTTTCTTT
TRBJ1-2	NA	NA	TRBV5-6	CASSLEGANYGYTF	TGTGCCAGCAGCTTGGAAGGGGCTAACTATGGCTACACCTTC
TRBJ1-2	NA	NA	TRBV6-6	CASSYGQAYGYTF	TGTGCCAGCAGTTACGGGCAGGCCTATGGCTACACCTTC
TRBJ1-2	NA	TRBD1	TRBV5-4	CASSPPLGQGLYGYTF	TGTGCCAGCAGCCCGCCACTGGGACAGGGGCTCTATGGCTACACCTTC
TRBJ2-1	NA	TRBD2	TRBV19	CASSTWTSGGLRPFF	TGTGCCAGTAGTACCTGGACTAGCGGGGGGCTGCGACCGTTCTTC
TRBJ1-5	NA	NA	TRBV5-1	CASSLGMGGNDQPQHF	TGCGCCAGCAGCTTGGGAATGGGAGGAAACGATCAGCCCCAGCATTTT
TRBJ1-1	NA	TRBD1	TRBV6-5	CASSTRQGQAFF	TGTGCCAGCAGTACACGACAGGGGCAAGCTTTCTTT
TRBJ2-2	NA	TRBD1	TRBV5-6	CASSFHRTGATGELFF	TGTGCCAGCAGCTTCCATCGGACAGGGGCGACCGGGGAGCTGTTTTTT
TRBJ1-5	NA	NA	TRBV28	CASSLLGNQPQHF	TGTGCCAGCAGTTTATTAGGCAATCAGCCCCAGCATTTT
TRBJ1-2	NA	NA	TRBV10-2	CASRGGRGNYGYTF	TGCGCCAGCAGAGGGGGACGGGGTAACTATGGCTACACCTTC
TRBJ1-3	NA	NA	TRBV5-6	CASSLAAGNTIYF	TGTGCCAGCAGCTTGGCTGCTGGAAACACCATATATTTT
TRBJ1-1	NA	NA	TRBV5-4	CASSFAPPGGAFF	TGTGCCAGCAGCTTCGCCCCCCCCGGGGGAGCTTTCTTT
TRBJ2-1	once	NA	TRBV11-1	CASSRTGWGNEQFF	TGTGCCAGCAGCCGAACGGGGTGGGGCAATGAGCAGTTCTTC
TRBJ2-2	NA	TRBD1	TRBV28	CASRRGRVNTGELFF	TGTGCCAGCCGAAGGGGGCGGGTTAACACCGGGGAGCTGTTTTTT
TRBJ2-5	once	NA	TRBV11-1	CASSLEIPDQETQYF	TGTGCCAGCAGCTTAGAGATCCCCGATCAAGAGACCCAGTACTTC
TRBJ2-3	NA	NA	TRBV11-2	CASSSRSGAGNTQYF	TGTGCCAGCAGCTCCCGTAGTGGGGCAGGGAATACGCAGTATTTT
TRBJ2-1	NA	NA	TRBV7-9	CASSLAGRGRGEQFF	TGTGCCAGCAGCTTAGCGGGACGGGGACGAGGTGAGCAGTTCTTC
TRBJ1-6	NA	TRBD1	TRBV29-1	CSVRTGGADSPLHF	TGCAGCGTGCGCACAGGGGGCGCCGATTCACCCCTCCACTTT
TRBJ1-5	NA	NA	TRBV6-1	CASSESDLVQGSQHF	TGTGCCAGCAGTGAATCCGACCTGGTACAGGGATCTCAGCATTTT
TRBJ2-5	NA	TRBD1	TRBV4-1	CASSHLAGQGDRETQYF	TGCGCCAGCAGCCACTTGGCGGGACAGGGTGATAGGGAGACCCAGTACTTC
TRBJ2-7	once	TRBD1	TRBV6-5	CASKDYGTGDYEQYF	TGTGCCAGCAAAGACTACGGGACAGGGGACTACGAGCAGTACTTC
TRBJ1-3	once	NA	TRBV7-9	CASSLSQVASGNTIYF	TGTGCCAGCAGCCTCTCCCAGGTGGCATCCGGAAACACCATATATTTT
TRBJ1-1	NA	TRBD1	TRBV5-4	CASSPGTGGNTEAFF	TGTGCCAGCAGCCCCGGGACAGGGGGGAACACTGAAGCTTTCTTT
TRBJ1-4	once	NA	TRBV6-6	CASSSGNEKLFF	TGTGCCAGCAGTTCGGGGAATGAAAAACTGTTTTTT
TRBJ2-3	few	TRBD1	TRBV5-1	CASSIEGAKDTQYF	TGCGCCAGCAGTATTGAGGGGGCAAAAGATACGCAGTATTTT
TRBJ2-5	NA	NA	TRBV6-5	CASSYGRQGKTQYF	TGTGCCAGCAGTTACGGGAGGCAGGGGAAGACCCAGTACTTC
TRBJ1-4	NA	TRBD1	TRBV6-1	CAGSVQTGWDEKLFF	TGTGCCGGCAGTGTCCAGACAGGGTGGGATGAAAAACTGTTTTTT
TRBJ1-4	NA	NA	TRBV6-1	CASSDPGSSEKLFF	TGTGCCAGCAGTGATCCCGGATCCTCTGAAAAACTGTTTTTT
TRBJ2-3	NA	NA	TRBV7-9	CASSLGGTPNTDTQYF	TGTGCCAGCAGCTTAGGCGGGACTCCTAACACAGATACGCAGTATTTT
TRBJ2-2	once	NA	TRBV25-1	CASSASTIGTITGELFF	TGTGCCAGCAGTGCTAGTACAATTGGGACGATCACCGGGGAGCTGTTTTTT
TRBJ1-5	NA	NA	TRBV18	CASSPTDNQPQHF	TGTGCCAGCTCACCTACTGACAATCAGCCCCAGCATTTT
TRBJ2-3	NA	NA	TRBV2	CASRVGVSTDTQYF	TGTGCCAGCAGGGTGGGGGTTAGCACAGATACGCAGTATTTT
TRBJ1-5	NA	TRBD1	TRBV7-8	CASSPTGTGASNQPQHF	TGTGCCAGCAGCCCGACAGGGACAGGGGCCAGCAATCAGCCCCAGCATTTT
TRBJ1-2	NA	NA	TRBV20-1	CSAVLGGYTF	TGCAGTGCTGTACTAGGTGGCTACACCTTC
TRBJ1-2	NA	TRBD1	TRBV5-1	CASSSEGANYGYTF	TGCGCCAGCAGCTCGGAGGGGGCGAACTATGGCTACACCTTC
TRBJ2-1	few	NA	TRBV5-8	CASSLLYEQFF	TGTGCCAGCAGCTTGTTATATGAGCAGTTCTTC